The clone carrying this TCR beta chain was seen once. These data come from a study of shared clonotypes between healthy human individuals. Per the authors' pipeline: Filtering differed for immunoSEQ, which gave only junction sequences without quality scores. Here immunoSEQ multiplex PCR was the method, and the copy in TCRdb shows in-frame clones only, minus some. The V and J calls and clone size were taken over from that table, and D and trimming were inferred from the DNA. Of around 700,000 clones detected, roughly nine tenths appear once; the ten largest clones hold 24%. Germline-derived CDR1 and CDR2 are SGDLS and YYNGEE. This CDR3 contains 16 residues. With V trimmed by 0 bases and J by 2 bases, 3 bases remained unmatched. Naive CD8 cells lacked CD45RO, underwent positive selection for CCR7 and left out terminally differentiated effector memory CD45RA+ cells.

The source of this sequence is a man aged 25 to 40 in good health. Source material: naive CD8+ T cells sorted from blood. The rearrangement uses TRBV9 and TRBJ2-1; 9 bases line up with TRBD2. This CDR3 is CASSVGAGGTYNEQFF. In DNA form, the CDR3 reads TGTGCCAGCAGCGTAGGGGCGGGAGGGACCTACAATGAGCAGTTCTTC.